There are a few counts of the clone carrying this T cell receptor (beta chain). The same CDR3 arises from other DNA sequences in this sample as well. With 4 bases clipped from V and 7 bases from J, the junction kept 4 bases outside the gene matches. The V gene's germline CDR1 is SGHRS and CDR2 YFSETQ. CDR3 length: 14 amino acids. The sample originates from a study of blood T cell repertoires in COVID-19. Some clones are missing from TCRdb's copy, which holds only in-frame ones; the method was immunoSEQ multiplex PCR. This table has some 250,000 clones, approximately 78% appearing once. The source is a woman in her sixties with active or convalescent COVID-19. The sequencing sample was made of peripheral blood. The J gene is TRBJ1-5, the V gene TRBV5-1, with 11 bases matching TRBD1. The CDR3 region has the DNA TGCGCCAGCAGCCTGGGACAGGGGGGGCAGCCCCAGCATTTT. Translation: CASSLGQGGQPQHF.